This T cell receptor beta chain was identified in a study of T cell repertoires and HLA-DP antigens (dated by TCRdb to 2016 to 2019). A note on the overall study: Using HeLa cells transduced to present allogeneic HLA-DP, the study set up an in vitro model of CD4+ T cell alloreactivity. The three donors were two male and one female, with ages ranging from the 18-to-29 to the 60-to-69 age band. Compared with self, one alloantigen differed at one amino acid in the peptide-binding groove and the other differed at under 11, modelling structurally similar versus dissimilar alloantigens. An average DNA input of around 220 ng was used for sorted CD137+CD4+ samples, compared with approximately 1.2 ug for pre-culture CD4+ samples. What the work shows at the level of the full study, not this receptor alone: Similar clonality (approximately 0.41) was observed for sorted CD137+ cells against both alloantigens, and this clonality was much higher than that observed in pre-culture samples (around 0.04). The study was limited by having just a few donors, by relying on a non-physiological HeLa antigen-presenting system, and by using total CD4+ cells as responders. Separate analysis of naive and memory CD4+ repertoires was not performed. Clones undetected before culture had an average cumulative frequency of approximately 37% against one allele and 50.6% against the other.

Magnetic bead negative selection was used to isolate untouched CD4+ T cells from Ficoll-separated PBMC, with purity averaging approximately 98%. Magnetic beads were used to isolate untouched CD4+ T cells from Ficoll-separated PBMC, giving roughly 98% purity with negligible CD8+ contamination. Donors were three healthy blood donors whose buffy coats supplied peripheral blood mononuclear cells. All three donors were CMV seronegative. The DNeasy Blood & Tissue Kit was used for extraction of genomic DNA. Genomic DNA from sorted CD137+CD4+ cells and from pre-culture CD4+ baseline samples of each subject was subjected to TCRB sequencing. Cut back by 7 bases and 4 bases, the V and J ends lie 16 bases apart. Counted from cysteine to phenylalanine, this CDR3 has 15 amino acids. The entry retains the CDR3 DNA only, 45 bases that are in frame from base 1. The germline V gene supplies CDR1 MNHNS and CDR2 SASEGT.

Of note for this clone: Its antigen specificity is not known. The sample holds no much larger clone one base away, and base qualities are not on file.

The immunoSEQ multiplex PCR, with forward primers for 54 TRBV segments and reverse primers for 13 TRBJ segments, was used to amplify TCRB CDR3 regions. Pre-culture CD4+ samples were sequenced at deep resolution with a target of 200,000 T cell genomes. Sequencing of the amplicons on an Illumina HiSeq System generated 87 bp reads spanning the CDR3. The study's own analysis went as follows. Reads were corrected for PCR and sequencing errors, and CDR3 regions were defined by alignment to IMGT reference sequences. Synthetic template pools were used to estimate the numbers of templates and unique rearrangements. Clonality was calculated as 1 minus Pielou's evenness. The Daley-Smith estimator was used to estimate richness. Morisita's index was used to measure repertoire overlap. Clones present in cultured samples but not detected in the pre-culture repertoire of the same donor were defined as low-abundance clones. The immuneACCESS repertoire file appears here via TCRdb, limited to in-frame rearrangements. These files lack a portion of the clones; in checked studies, under half of the deficit traces to unresolved V genes, and the cause of the others is not known. The D gene and trimming were derived from the DNA, and the V and J assignments and clone size from that table. A total of approximately 110,000 clones appear in this sample, about 92% of them only once. Together, the top ten hold 0.27% of the sample.

The sequenced sample was CD4+ T cells from PBMCs. The clonotype comes from a woman aged 18-29 years in good health and CMV-seronegative. The chain is encoded by TRBV6-1 joined to TRBJ2-2; the D gene could be TRBD1 or TRBD2, each one agreeing over 5 bases. The nucleotides read TGTGCCAGCAAGCTGGGACGAGCCGGCACCGGGGAGCTGTTTTTT. Its coded protein is CASKLGRAGTGELFF.